This TCR beta chain is from a study of shared clonotypes between healthy human individuals. In the study overall: CD8 memory received one plate per donor, CD8 naive two, CD4 memory three and CD4 naive three. Study-level points and caveats: Generally, naive subsets came out with larger estimated richness than memory subsets.

Positively selected for CCR7, the CD45RO-negative cells used as naive CD8 cells excluded terminally differentiated effector memory CD45RA+ cells. This CDR3 is built from 18 residues. The V and J ends lost 3 bases and 2 bases respectively, with 22 bases between them. Germline V CDR1 and CDR2: SGHDT, YYEEEE. Some clones are missing from TCRdb's copy, which holds only in-frame ones; the method was immunoSEQ multiplex PCR. Of roughly 810,000 clones listed, about 96% are singletons. A note on this clone: The antigen is undetermined.

The clonotype was recovered from a man aged 30-40 years in good health. Sequencing used naive CD8+ T cells sorted from blood. The chain carries TRBV5-6 and TRBJ2-3; perhaps TRBD1 as D (6 bases). CDR3 bases: TGTGCCAGCAGCTCCCGTCCTACGTACAGGGTTGACACAGATACGCAGTATTTT. Translation: CASSSRPTYRVDTDTQYF.